The present TCR beta chain was sequenced within a study of cytomegalovirus exposure and HLA in healthy donors. Points from the study as a whole: As confirmed in vitro, a few CMV-associated chains were specific for CMV antigens. In a later analysis, TCR beta V- and J-gene trimming was associated with a missense DCLRE1C variant.

For this clone: Its antigen remains unknown.

The PCR contained 60 Vbeta and 13 Jbeta primers. Assay: immunoSEQ multiplex PCR; the TCRdb copy retains only in-frame clones and omits some. The repertoire shows approximately 110,000 clones; the top ten hold approximately 6.8%. The CDR3 loop spans 20 amino acids. The V gene lost 4 bases and the J gene lost 3 bases, with 30 bases spanning the gap. Germline V CDR1 and CDR2: SGHDN, FVKESK. This TCR derives from a man in his forties or fifties in good health and CMV-seropositive. The chain combines TRBV14 with TRBJ1-1; D gene unclear. The sequenced sample consisted of PBMCs. CDR3 residues: CASSRMGGFSAAVPDTEAFF. The CDR3 nucleotides read TGTGCCAGCAGCCGGATGGGAGGCTTCTCCGCGGCAGTCCCGGACACTGAAGCTTTCTTT.